This T cell receptor beta chain was obtained from a study of blood T cells in healthy people across ages. Study-wide results and limits: Researchers judged that diversity estimates from one million T cells fell short of true values. Relative to aged donors, long-lived donors carried more naive CD4+ cells and displayed higher diversity.

Sample-barcoded 5' priming and a J-beta primer mix drove a second PCR of about 6 to 12 cycles. Every sample gave at least 3 million paired-end reads containing CDR3. Each CDR3 protein gets one entry after TCRdb re-called the 5' RACE reads with MiXCR. The sample records over 600,000 distinct CDR3 sequences, 56% being singletons. On this clonotype: No antigen is known for it.

The clonotype originates from a man aged 35-49 years in good health. Sequencing was carried out using blood.

CDR3 region: CASYNPPLEQYF. The CDR3 nucleotides read TGTGCCAGCTATAACCCTCCCCTCGAGCAGTACTTC. The chain is built from TRBV28 and TRBJ2-4; D call uncertain. The J call may be wrong; the DNA end is better matched by TRBJ2-7. Germline V lookup: CDR1 MDHEN, CDR2 SYDVKM. The CDR3 has 12 amino acids.